The T cell receptor (beta chain) under discussion was sequenced for a study of blood T cell repertoires in COVID-19 (TCRdb year 2020). Some background on the complete study: Samples from collaborators originated in the United States, Italy and Spain and spanned both the acute and convalescent phases of COVID-19. The material from the prospective study consisted of cDNA or gDNA derived from T cells, B-cell-depleted T cells, or PBMCs. Subjects who had been exposed to COVID-19, were actively infected with it, or had recovered from it provided the deeply sampled blood TCRbeta repertoires that made up the dataset. The repertoires were released in a freely available public database meant as a resource for research on the immune response to SARS-CoV-2. The samples were drawn from the first 160 participants of the ongoing ImmuneRACE study and from under 1,500 subjects provided by 6 global collaborators. Sample metadata almost always included a de-identified subject ID, COVID-19 status, age in years and sex. Where HLA class I and class II types were available, the types were taken from metadata supplied by the sample provider, not from assay-based typing.

On this clone: Its antigen is unknown. Per-base qualities were not stored, and no clone one base away is much larger.

Including the terminal cysteine and phenylalanine, the CDR3 comprises 16 residues. Of all the DNA, just the CDR3 is kept, 48 bases in frame from base 1. The germline V gene supplies CDR1 MNHEY and CDR2 SVGAGI. The trim is 0 bases for V and 2 bases for J, with a gap of 13 bases between the germline ends. The immunoSEQ Assay, a bias-controlled multiplex PCR, was used to amplify TCRbeta CDR3 regions from genomic DNA. In the authors' own workflow: The number of nucleated cells in each sample was estimated by amplification of reference gene primers within the assay. To quantify the absolute abundance of each unique TCRbeta CDR3 rearrangement, sequence reads were collapsed and filtered. For each sample, productive Simpson clonality was calculated by taking the square root of Simpson's diversity index across productive rearrangements. TCRdb re-hosts the immuneACCESS table, in-frame sequences only. Its copies lack some clones; in the studies checked, an unresolved V gene accounts for under half of them, and the cause for the rest is not known. Clonal size and the V and J genes are those of that table, whereas D and trimming came from the DNA. For this sample the table gives about 100,000 clones, of which more than 85% were detected only once. In total, the top ten clones hold 7.4% of the sample.

The collaborating institutions used their own protocols to collect whole blood in K2EDTA tubes. For TCRbeta analysis, collaborators shipped samples as frozen whole blood, isolated PBMCs, or DNA extracted from either of those sample types. The paper's findings and limits, for the study overall: How much clinical and demographic metadata was included differed by source and by participant, and the metadata was provided uncurated.

This sequence uses TRBV6-5 and TRBJ1-2; TRBD1 might be the D gene, on 6 matching bases. Sequencing was performed on peripheral blood. This TCR was recovered from a young man in a cohort sampled during active COVID-19. The CDR3 is CASSYSYREMNYGYTF. Here is the DNA: TGTGCCAGCAGTTACTCGTACAGGGAGATGAACTATGGCTACACCTTC.